These T cell receptor beta chains were read from a single sample in a study of cytomegalovirus exposure and HLA in healthy donors. TCRdb keeps only in-frame clones here, not all; method: immunoSEQ multiplex PCR. The table lists some 120,000 clones, 65% to 80% of them singletons, with 4.8% in the top ten. The specimen was PBMCs. These receptors were taken from a man under 40 in good health and CMV-seropositive. CDR3s include the opening cysteine and the closing phenylalanine or tryptophan. The order of the fields is CDR3 protein, V gene, J gene.

CDR3aa: CASSLGLGVRDYEQYF; v_gene: TRBV7-2; j_gene: TRBJ2-7
CDR3aa: CASSVGGINSPLHF; v_gene: TRBV9; j_gene: TRBJ1-6
CDR3aa: CASSFGAGVRETQYF; v_gene: TRBV7-9; j_gene: TRBJ2-5
CDR3aa: CASSPGRATTDTQYF; v_gene: TRBV4-1; j_gene: TRBJ2-3
CDR3aa: CASSLRPLLAGAKNIQYF; v_gene: TRBV5-1; j_gene: TRBJ2-4
CDR3aa: CASSTSPGGSYEQYF; v_gene: TRBV4-2; j_gene: TRBJ2-7
CDR3aa: CASSSPTGYTEAFF; v_gene: TRBV7-9; j_gene: TRBJ1-1
CDR3aa: CASSPQGLGSGNTIYF; v_gene: TRBV4-3; j_gene: TRBJ1-3
CDR3aa: CASSLDRDRYNSPLHF; v_gene: TRBV11-2; j_gene: TRBJ1-6
CDR3aa: CASSATGVGEAFF; v_gene: TRBV9; j_gene: TRBJ1-1
CDR3aa: CASSQDYTDTQYF; v_gene: TRBV4-3; j_gene: TRBJ2-3
CDR3aa: CASSLELAQETQYF; v_gene: TRBV5-1; j_gene: TRBJ2-5
CDR3aa: CACAPGHHSYEQYF; v_gene: TRBV30; j_gene: TRBJ2-7
CDR3aa: CASSLSGTGTTEAFF; v_gene: TRBV7-9; j_gene: TRBJ1-1
CDR3aa: CASSLEFADTQYF; v_gene: TRBV6-1; j_gene: TRBJ2-3
CDR3aa: CASRTTRGGDGELFF; v_gene: TRBV6-6; j_gene: TRBJ2-2
CDR3aa: CASSLGGGYTF; v_gene: TRBV4-3; j_gene: TRBJ1-2
CDR3aa: CASSLDRGRGEETQYF; v_gene: TRBV2; j_gene: TRBJ2-5
CDR3aa: CASTGPGRREQYF; v_gene: TRBV19; j_gene: TRBJ2-7
CDR3aa: CASSLPQSYEQYF; v_gene: TRBV5-5; j_gene: TRBJ2-7
CDR3aa: CASLGRGPREQYF; v_gene: TRBV9; j_gene: TRBJ2-5
CDR3aa: CASSLQLAGGEQFF; v_gene: TRBV5-4; j_gene: TRBJ2-1
CDR3aa: CASSLPGRSDTQYF; v_gene: TRBV5-6; j_gene: TRBJ2-3
CDR3aa: CASRIDARLEAFF; v_gene: TRBV6-5; j_gene: TRBJ1-1
CDR3aa: CASSPGSGGYGYTF; v_gene: TRBV6-5; j_gene: TRBJ1-2
CDR3aa: CASSYSFRGQNYEQYF; v_gene: TRBV6-5; j_gene: TRBJ2-7
CDR3aa: CASSPSPARSDTQYF; v_gene: TRBV7-9; j_gene: TRBJ2-3
CDR3aa: CSVEFPPAGALQETQYF; v_gene: TRBV29-1; j_gene: TRBJ2-5
CDR3aa: CASSGTREGGELFF; v_gene: TRBV6-1; j_gene: TRBJ2-2
CDR3aa: CASSWTANTGELFF; v_gene: TRBV6-5; j_gene: TRBJ2-2
CDR3aa: CASSFRRGYWGSSYEQYF; v_gene: TRBV7-8; j_gene: TRBJ2-7
CDR3aa: CSVDPGAPYEQYF; v_gene: TRBV29-1; j_gene: TRBJ2-7